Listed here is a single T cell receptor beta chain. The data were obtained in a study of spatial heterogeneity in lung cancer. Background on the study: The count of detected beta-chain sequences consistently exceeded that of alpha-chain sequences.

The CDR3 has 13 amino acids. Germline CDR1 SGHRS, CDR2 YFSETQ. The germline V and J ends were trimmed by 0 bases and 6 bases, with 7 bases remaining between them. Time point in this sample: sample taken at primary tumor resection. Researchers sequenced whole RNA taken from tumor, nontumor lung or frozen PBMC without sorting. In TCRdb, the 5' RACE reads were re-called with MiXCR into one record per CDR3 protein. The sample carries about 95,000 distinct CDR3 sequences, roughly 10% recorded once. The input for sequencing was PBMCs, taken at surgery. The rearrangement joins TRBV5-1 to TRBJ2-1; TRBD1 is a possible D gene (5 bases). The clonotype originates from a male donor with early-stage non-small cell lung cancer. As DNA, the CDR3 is TGCGCCAGCAGCTTGGGACAGACCAATGAGCAGTTCTTC. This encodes CASSLGQTNEQFF.